The source of this T cell receptor beta chain is a study of T-cell reconstitution after alpha-beta-depleted transplantation in children. The TCRbeta library incorporated unique molecular identifiers. TCRdb re-derived calls from the PCR reads in MiXCR, one entry per CDR3 protein. The sample lists about 610,000 distinct CDR3 sequences, about 10% occurring once. The sample consisted of PBMCs from the stem cell graft donor, taken from the stem cell graft. The origin of this receptor is a human donor who donated a stem cell graft to a child with acute myeloid leukemia.

The DNA of the CDR3 is TGCAGCCCTTCCTATCCGGGACAGGGGGCAAGGGACTATGGCTACACCTTC. As protein: CSPSYPGQGARDYGYTF. The chain links TRBV20-1 to TRBJ1-2; 12 bases agree with TRBD1. The CDR3 consists of 17 residues. Germline V gene sequence: CDR1 DFQATT, CDR2 SNEGSKA (reference sequence).